A selection of T cell receptor beta chains follows, all from one sample in a study of post-analysis software for immune sequencing data. Each CDR3 protein is one row after TCRdb ran MiXCR on the PCR reads. In the table there are about half a million distinct CDR3 sequences, around 36% of which are singletons. The sequencing input was blood. The source is a girl younger than 18 with multiple sclerosis. Both conserved end residues are part of each CDR3. D genes are given only for firm matches. For some rows the clone size is stated as once, few or many, or as a class when expanded; others skip it.

D	V	size	J	CDR3	DNA
NA	TRBV5-6	NA	TRBJ1-2	CASTLKLTSFAGYTF	TGTGCCAGCACCTTAAAGCTGACATCCTTTGCTGGCTACACCTTC
TRBD1	TRBV20-1	NA	TRBJ1-1	CSARRRDRNTEAFF	TGCAGTGCTAGAAGAAGGGACAGAAACACTGAAGCTTTCTTT
TRBD2	TRBV7-2	few	TRBJ2-5	CASSLAMSGGGGVQETQYF	TGTGCCAGCAGCTTAGCTATGTCCGGCGGCGGGGGGGTTCAAGAGACCCAGTACTTC
NA	TRBV9	few	TRBJ2-3	CASSVARTEPTDTQYF	TGTGCCAGCAGCGTAGCCCGGACAGAGCCCACAGATACGCAGTATTTT
NA	TRBV7-6	NA	TRBJ2-3	CASSFLMGPETQYF	TGTGCCAGCAGCTTTTTGATGGGCCCAGAGACGCAGTATTTT
TRBD2	TRBV19	few	TRBJ2-2	CASSTPGSGGSNTGELFF	TGTGCCAGTAGTACCCCGGGTAGCGGGGGATCGAACACCGGGGAGCTGTTTTTT
NA	TRBV3-1	NA	TRBJ1-3	CASSPRDKAGNTIYF	TGTGCCAGCAGCCCCCGGGACAAAGCCGGAAACACCATATATTTT
NA	TRBV7-2	NA	TRBJ1-2	CASSLDGGDRDGYTF	TGTGCCAGCAGCTTAGATGGGGGCGATAGAGATGGCTACACCTTC
TRBD2	TRBV5-1	few	TRBJ2-3	CASSPSGGKTDTQYF	TGCGCCAGCAGCCCCAGCGGGGGAAAAACAGATACGCAGTATTTT
TRBD2	TRBV20-1	few	TRBJ2-1	CSAPRAGGFNNEQFF	TGCAGTGCCCCGCGAGCGGGGGGATTTAACAATGAGCAGTTCTTC
NA	TRBV6-5	NA	TRBJ2-2	CASSYALPGSEATGELFF	TGTGCCAGCAGTTACGCACTGCCAGGGTCGGAGGCCACCGGGGAGCTGTTTTTT
NA	TRBV21-1	few	TRBJ2-7	CATAGGRFSSYEQYF	TGTGCCACCGCGGGGGGGCGCTTCTCCTCCTACGAGCAGTACTTC
NA	TRBV3-1	few	TRBJ2-3	CASSLEGASTDTQYF	TGTGCCAGCAGCCTTGAAGGGGCAAGCACAGATACGCAGTATTTT
NA	TRBV14	few	TRBJ2-7	CASSPREDYEQYF	TGTGCCAGCAGCCCGCGGGAAGACTACGAGCAGTACTTC
NA	TRBV12-3/TRBV12-4	few	TRBJ1-2	CASSPLRGNYGYTF	TGTGCCAGCAGTCCCCTCAGGGGTAACTATGGCTACACCTTC
NA	TRBV4-1	NA	TRBJ2-5	CASSQSANSDGQYF	TGCGCCAGCAGCCAGTCAGCTAACTCAGACGGGCAGTACTTC
NA	TRBV27	NA	TRBJ2-2	CASSLYGVNTGELFF	TGTGCCAGCAGTTTATACGGGGTGAACACCGGGGAGCTGTTTTTT